The 23 T cell receptor beta chains below come from one sample, sequenced in a study of T cell responses to AZD1222 COVID-19 vaccine. Using immunoSEQ multiplex PCR, the repertoire was profiled, and TCRdb retains in-frame clones only, with some absent. The sample carries tens of thousands of clones, 75% to 90% recorded once. The sequenced sample was peripheral blood, obtained 28 days after the second AZD1222 dose. The receptors were sampled from an adult who received the AZD1222 COVID-19 vaccine.

The rearrangement links TRBV7-2 to TRBJ2-1; TRBD2 matches 9 bases. The germline gives CDR1 SGHTA, CDR2 FQGNSA. CDR3 length: 16 amino acids. V was pared by 0 bases and J by 6 bases, with 6 bases of the junction left unmatched. As DNA, the CDR3 is TGTGCCAGCAGCTTAGCGGGCGGGGGGGCCTCCAATGAGCAGTTCTTC. Translated, it gives CASSLAGGGASNEQFF.

The chain employs TRBV2 and TRBJ1-2; possible D gene TRBD1, 5 bases. Trimming cost V 4 bases and J 5 bases, with 17 bases left between them. CDR1 and CDR2 from the germline V gene are SNHLY and FYNNEI. The CDR3 runs 15 residues. The CDR3: CASSVGGAPAYGYTF. DNA of the CDR3: TGTGCCAGCAGTGTCGGTGGGGCCCCAGCTTATGGCTACACCTTC.

This rearrangement joins TRBV7-9 to TRBJ1-3; no definite D call. The V and J ends lost 1 base and 0 bases respectively, with 13 bases between them. Germline V lookup: CDR1 SEHNR, CDR2 FQNEAQ (reference sequence). There are 17 residues in the CDR3. CDR3 protein: CASSLVELSFSGNTIYF. The CDR3 DNA reads TGTGCCAGCAGCTTAGTAGAATTGTCCTTCTCTGGAAACACCATATATTTT. The variable domain in full, completed from reference TRBV7-9 and TRBJ1-3, reads DTGVSQNPRHKITKRGQNVTFRCDPISEHNRLYWYRQTLGQGPEFLTYFQNEAQLEKSRLLSDRFSAERPKGSFSTLEIQRTEQGDSAMYLCASSLVELSFSGNTIYFGEGSWLTVV.

The V gene is TRBV3-1 (or the pseudogene TRBV3-2), the J gene TRBJ2-7; D is unresolved. The length of the CDR3 is 16 residues. V was cut by 1 base and J by 2 bases, with 15 bases left in between. Germline values: CDR1 LGHDT, CDR2 YNNKEL (reference sequence). CDR3 in amino acids: CASSQVSSSLPYEQYF. For the CDR3, the DNA is TGTGCCAGCAGCCAAGTTTCATCGTCGTTACCCTACGAGCAGTACTTC.

V gene TRBV19 combines with J gene TRBJ1-1; D not resolved. Germline CDR1 and CDR2: LNHDA and SQIVND (reference sequence). The ends were cut back, 4 bases at V and 2 bases at J, with 11 bases in the middle. The CDR3 loop spans 14 amino acids. CDR3 residues: CASSTRRRNTEAFF. The DNA for the CDR3 is TGTGCCAGTAGTACCCGACGGAGAAACACTGAAGCTTTCTTT.

V and J are TRBV30 and TRBJ2-1; unclear D gene. Deletions cut 4 bases from V and 10 bases from J, with 11 bases between. Germline V CDR1 and CDR2: GTSNPN, SVGIG (reference sequence). CDR3 size: 11 residues. CDR3 loop: CAWMVSKEQFF. The CDR3 DNA reads as TGTGCCTGGATGGTTAGCAAAGAGCAGTTCTTC.

This clone came up a few times. The CDR3 DNA reads as TGTGCCAGCAGCTCCTTAGGACAGGCCTATGGCTACACCTTC. Residues: CASSSLGQAYGYTF. The gene calls are TRBV11-2 and TRBJ1-2; 7 bases are shared with TRBD1. CDR1 and CDR2 from the germline V gene are SGHAT and FQNNGV. The CDR3 runs 14 residues. V gave up 4 bases and J gave up 4 bases; unmatched junction bases: 6. Filled out from reference TRBV11-2 and TRBJ1-2, the complete variable domain reads EAGVAQSPRYKIIEKRQSVAFWCNPISGHATLYWYQQILGQGPKLLIQFQNNGVVDDSQLPKDRFSAERLKGVDSTLKIQPAKLEDSAVYLCASSSLGQAYGYTFGSGTRLTVV.

The chain employs TRBV10-2 and TRBJ2-2, with 11 bases that match TRBD1. V lost 4 bases to trimming and J lost 6 bases; unmatched junction nucleotides: 1. Germline V CDR1 and CDR2: WSHSY, SAAADI. The CDR3 consists of 14 residues. The CDR3 loop reads CASSGTGGPGELFF. CDR3 in DNA: TGCGCCAGCAGTGGGACAGGGGGCCCCGGGGAGCTGTTTTTT.

This clone was found a few times. The chain carries TRBV28 and TRBJ2-2, with D possibly called TRBD1 or TRBD2 (5 bases each). V lost 6 bases, J lost 10 bases, and 30 bases lay in between. This CDR3 contains 18 residues. Germline V gene lookup returns CDR1 MDHEN and CDR2 SYDVKM. CDR3 nucleotides: TGTGCCAGCAGCCAACTATTAAGGGACCAGGTCCGTTTTGTGGAGCTGTTTTTT. This codes for CASSQLLRDQVRFVELFF.

The rearrangement joins TRBV19 to TRBJ1-6, with 7 bases aligning to TRBD1. The CDR3 loop spans 17 amino acids. Germline lookup yields CDR1 LNHDA and CDR2 SQIVND (reference sequence). The ends lost 3 bases at V and 3 bases at J; junction bases unmatched: 8. CDR3 region: CASSIQGQTNYNSPLHF. CDR3 DNA sequence: TGTGCCAGTAGTATCCAGGGACAGACAAACTATAATTCACCCCTCCACTTT. The variable domain in full, completed from reference TRBV19 and TRBJ1-6, reads DGGITQSPKYLFRKEGQNVTLSCEQNLNHDAMYWYRQDPGQGLRLIYYSQIVNDFQKGDIAEGYSVSREKKESFPLTVTSAQKNPTAFYLCASSIQGQTNYNSPLHFGNGTRLTVT.

This clone was counted between two and nine times. The rearrangement joins TRBV30 to TRBJ1-1; D remains ambiguous. The CDR3 totals 13 residues. Trimming cost V 5 bases and J 5 bases, with 15 bases left between them. Per the germline V gene, CDR1 is GTSNPN and CDR2 is SVGIG (reference sequence). The CDR3 DNA follows: TGTGCCTGGTGTGGGAGGTTGGGGACTGAAGCTTTCTTT. It yields the protein CAWCGRLGTEAFF. The entire variable domain, with the rest obtained from reference TRBV30 and TRBJ1-1, is as follows: SQTIHQWPATLVQPVGSPLSLECTVEGTSNPNLYWYRQAAGRGLQLLFYSVGIGQISSEVPQNLSASRPQDRQFILSSKKLLLSDSGFYLCAWCGRLGTEAFFGQGTRLTVV.

The V call is TRBV4-3, the J call TRBJ1-2, with D perhaps TRBD1 (5 bases). Germline CDR1 LGHNA, CDR2 YSLEER. The CDR3 sequence is 14 residues long. The V and J ends lost 5 bases and 4 bases respectively, with 14 bases between them. The CDR3 bases are TGCGCCAGCAGCACCGATCGGGGGAGCTATGGCTACACCTTC. The encoded protein is CASSTDRGSYGYTF.

The J gene is TRBJ2-3, the V gene TRBV7-9; 9 nucleotides match TRBD1. This CDR3 is built from 14 residues. The V gene's germline CDR1 is SEHNR and CDR2 FQNEAQ (reference sequence). V shed 5 bases and J 10 bases; nucleotides not matched to a gene: 10. CDR3 sequence (DNA): TGTGCCAGCAGCCCCGGGACAGGGTACCAGGCGCAGTATTTT. Its protein product is CASSPGTGYQAQYF.

This chain joins TRBV24-1 and TRBJ2-1, with 8 bases identical to TRBD1. CDR1 and CDR2 from the germline V gene are KGHDR and SFDVKD. The CDR3 covers 16 residues. The ends lost 4 bases at V and 5 bases at J; junction bases unmatched: 9. The CDR3 protein is CATSEWTGSGHNEQFF. The CDR3 DNA reads TGTGCCACCAGTGAGTGGACAGGGTCAGGTCACAATGAGCAGTTCTTC.

This clone has a single count. This chain connects TRBV30 to TRBJ1-6; no definite D call. The ends were cut back, 2 bases at V and 9 bases at J, with 8 bases in the middle. The CDR3 is 12 amino acids. Germline V gene data show CDR1 as GTSNPN and CDR2 as SVGIG (reference sequence). The CDR3 spells CAWSPGPSPLHF. CDR3 nucleotides: TGTGCCTGGAGTCCAGGACCTTCACCCCTCCACTTT. The full variable domain, completed using reference TRBV30 and TRBJ1-6, is SQTIHQWPATLVQPVGSPLSLECTVEGTSNPNLYWYRQAAGRGLQLLFYSVGIGQISSEVPQNLSASRPQDRQFILSSKKLLLSDSGFYLCAWSPGPSPLHFGNGTRLTVT.

Details on this clone: Its ends do not fully match the called genes, so a read error is possible. V and J are TRBV7-7 and TRBJ2-1; D gene ambiguous. The CDR3 extends over 13 amino acids. Germline loops: CDR1 SSHAT, CDR2 FNYEAQ (reference sequence). CDR3 in amino acids: CASSFEPAGEQFF. The CDR3 DNA reads as TGTGCTAGCAGCTTCGAACCAGCCGGTGAGCAGTTCTTC.

The chain employs TRBV7-2 and TRBJ2-7; 10 bases are a match to TRBD1. Germline V gene lookup returns CDR1 SGHTA and CDR2 FQGNSA. This CDR3 spans 15 amino acids. Unmatched junction bases numbered 10, after V lost 6 bases and J lost 5 bases. The CDR3 DNA reads TGTGCCAGCAGTCAGACACCCGGGACAGGGGACGAGCAGTACTTC. It encodes CASSQTPGTGDEQYF. Based on the CDR3 plus reference TRBV7-2 and TRBJ2-7, the full variable domain is GAGVSQSPSNKVTEKGKDVELRCDPISGHTALYWYRQSLGQGLEFLIYFQGNSAPDKSGLPSDRFSAERTGGSVSTLTIQRTQQEDSAVYLCASSQTPGTGDEQYFGPGTRLTVT.

The chain recombines TRBV5-1 with TRBJ2-1; D is unresolved. CDR3 size: 14 residues. Trimming took 2 bases from V and 8 from J, leaving 14 bases between them. Germline loops: CDR1 SGHRS, CDR2 YFSETQ. The CDR3 is CASSFSQSFDEQFF. In DNA form, the CDR3 reads TGCGCCAGCAGCTTCTCCCAGAGTTTCGATGAGCAGTTCTTC.

This clone was counted once. The chain joins TRBV9 to TRBJ1-2; no firm D call. V was shortened by 6 bases and J by 2 bases, with 11 bases between the two germline ends. CDR1 and CDR2 (germline): SGDLS, YYNGEE. The CDR3 extends over 13 amino acids. The CDR3 loop reads CASTRTENYGYTF. For the CDR3, the DNA is TGTGCCAGCACGAGGACTGAAAACTATGGCTACACCTTC.

The rearrangement uses TRBV5-5 and TRBJ2-7, with a weak D call TRBD1 (5 bases). The CDR3 spans 14 residues. Germline CDR1 reads SGHKS; CDR2 reads YYEKEE (reference sequence). V dropped 3 bases and J dropped 0 bases, with 10 bases sitting between them. DNA of the CDR3: TGTGCCAGCAGCTCTGTCCAGGGCTCCTACGAGCAGTACTTC. This encodes CASSSVQGSYEQYF.

The gene calls are TRBV19 and TRBJ1-6, with D possibly TRBD1 on 6 matching bases. The germline CDR1 and CDR2 sequences are LNHDA and SQIVND (reference sequence). The CDR3 contains 15 residues. V lost 3 bases, J lost 4 bases, and 10 bases lay in between. CDR3 coding DNA: TGTGCCAGTAGTATGGGGGCTCGGTATAATTCACCCCTCCACTTT. It is translated as CASSMGARYNSPLHF.

The V and J genes are TRBV4-2 and TRBJ2-7; D uncertain. Germline V gene sequence: CDR1 LGHNA, CDR2 YNFKEQ. There are 14 residues in the CDR3. Trimming removed 1 base at V and 5 bases at J, with 12 bases between. The CDR3 spells CASSQADEFNEQYF. The CDR3 coding sequence is TGTGCCAGCAGCCAAGCGGATGAGTTCAACGAGCAGTACTTC.

V gene TRBV5-6 combines with J gene TRBJ2-1; either TRBD1 or TRBD2 may fit D (6 bases each). CDR1 is SGHDT, CDR2 YYEEEE, per germline. CDR3 length: 17 amino acids. V was trimmed by 2 bases and J by 4 bases, leaving 19 bases between them. CDR3 nucleotides: TGTGCCAGCAGCTTTTTGTTACGGGGGCGCGGTTACAATGAGCAGTTCTTC. Protein: CASSFLLRGRGYNEQFF.